This T cell receptor beta chain was documented in a study of cytomegalovirus exposure and HLA in healthy donors. Overall study: Sequencing of 150 million to 200 million T cells in an earlier analysis found roughly 120 million unique TCR beta sequences. A preliminary data release comprised 80 million or so unique TCRs obtained from HLA-typed donors. Study results and limitations: There were several of the most significant clusters that appeared linked to common viral pathogens in a later analysis. Accurate predictions that matched the HLA-A and HLA-B alleles of most subjects were reportedly made from TCR beta sequences.

With 60 Vbeta and 13 Jbeta primers, the PCR was carried out. Here immunoSEQ multiplex PCR was the method, and the copy in TCRdb shows in-frame clones only, minus some. Of about 200,000 clones in the sample, approximately 86% were seen once. About this clone: The antigen remains undetermined.

Trimming cost V 4 bases and J 11 bases; bases outside gene matches: 18. Germline-derived CDR1 and CDR2 are SGHAT and FQNNGV. This CDR3 contains 17 residues. This chain connects TRBV11-2 to TRBJ1-4, with 8 bases matching TRBD1. Sequencing input: PBMCs. The receptor was derived from a woman aged 18-35 years in good health and CMV-seronegative. This CDR3 is CASSSQTPGQGFLKLFF. The CDR3 nucleotides read TGTGCCAGCAGCTCCCAGACGCCCGGACAGGGCTTCCTCAAACTGTTTTTT.